The clone carrying this T cell receptor (beta chain) was picked up one time. Germline CDR1 SGHRS, CDR2 YFSETQ. The V and J ends lost 2 bases and 5 bases respectively, with 17 bases between them. This CDR3 spans 16 amino acids. The data were obtained in a study of cytomegalovirus exposure and HLA in healthy donors. It was with 60 Vbeta and 13 Jbeta primers that the PCR ran. The repertoire was sequenced with immunoSEQ multiplex PCR; TCRdb's copy has only in-frame clones and lacks some. The data hold about 180,000 clones, with roughly 76% observed a single time. The source material was PBMCs. The source is a woman aged 18-29 years in good health and CMV-seropositive. The chain is built from TRBV5-1 and TRBJ1-5; D gene ambiguous. This chain's CDR3 is CASSLGGVGPDQPQHF. CDR3 coding DNA: TGCGCCAGCAGCTTAGGCGGGGTAGGGCCTGATCAGCCCCAGCATTTT.